The 8 T cell receptor beta chains listed next were all sequenced from one sample in a study of cytomegalovirus exposure and HLA in healthy donors. Primers for the PCR totalled 60 Vbeta and 13 Jbeta. Generated by immunoSEQ multiplex PCR, the TCRdb table keeps only in-frame clones and is missing some. Here the sample spans tens of thousands of clones, around 75% being singletons. Sample: PBMCs. Receptors originate from a man in his 70s in good health and CMV-seronegative.

V usage is TRBV6-5 and J usage is TRBJ2-1, with D uncertain. The V and J ends lost 6 bases and 2 bases respectively, with 14 bases between them. This CDR3 comprises 15 residues. Germline CDR1 reads MNHEY; CDR2 reads SVGAGI. The CDR3 reads CASRDTVGTYNEQFF. CDR3 DNA: TGTGCCAGCAGGGATACAGTGGGTACCTACAATGAGCAGTTCTTC.

V gene TRBV7-2 combines with J gene TRBJ1-5, with D perhaps matching TRBD1 (5 bases). Germline lookup yields CDR1 SGHTA and CDR2 FQGNSA. This CDR3 region has 15 residues. V shed 1 base and J shed 3 bases, with 10 bases lying between them. CDR3 protein: CASSLDQGINQPQHF. The CDR3 DNA follows: TGTGCCAGCAGCTTAGATCAGGGAATCAATCAGCCCCAGCATTTT.

V is TRBV28 and J is TRBJ1-2; D call uncertain. The CDR3 loop spans 13 amino acids. The V gene's germline CDR1 is MDHEN and CDR2 SYDVKM. Trimming took 5 bases from V and 4 from J, leaving 11 bases between them. DNA of the CDR3: TGTGCCAGCAGTGCCCCTCCCGGCTATGGCTACACCTTC. Translation gives CASSAPPGYGYTF.

V and J are TRBV11-2 and TRBJ1-2; D unresolved. There are 14 residues in the CDR3. Germline V CDR1 and CDR2: SGHAT, FQNNGV. The V and J ends lost 2 bases and 1 base respectively, with 8 bases between them. CDR3 amino acids: CASSLSPGNYGYTF. The CDR3 DNA reads TGTGCCAGCAGCTTAAGCCCCGGTAACTATGGCTACACCTTC.

This clone was found once. The chain links TRBV9 to TRBJ2-1, with TRBD2 identical over 10 bases. The germline gives CDR1 SGDLS, CDR2 YYNGEE. Trimming took 4 bases from V and 10 from J; bases not matched to a gene: 17. This CDR3 is built from 17 residues. Here the CDR3 reads CASSSFPGTSVGGEQFF. CDR3 in DNA: TGTGCCAGCAGCAGTTTTCCCGGGACTAGCGTTGGAGGGGAGCAGTTCTTC.

The gene calls are TRBV7-9 and TRBJ1-1; 7 bases agree with TRBD1. The CDR3 runs to 13 residues. V lost 0 bases, J lost 8 bases, and 3 bases stayed unmatched. Germline CDR1 SEHNR, CDR2 FQNEAQ (reference sequence). In DNA, the CDR3 is TGTGCCAGCAGCTTAGCGCAGGACAGGGAAGCTTTCTTT. It yields the protein CASSLAQDREAFF.

A remark on this clone: The same CDR3 can be traced to other DNA sequences in this sample. This chain uses TRBV5-1 with TRBJ2-3, with a possible D match to TRBD2 (6 bases). Germline loops: CDR1 SGHRS, CDR2 YFSETQ. V lost 0 bases, J lost 3 bases, and 8 bases lay in between. The CDR3 sequence is 14 residues long. The CDR3 protein is CASSLAGGTDTQYF. The CDR3 region has the DNA TGCGCCAGCAGCTTGGCCGGGGGAACAGATACGCAGTATTTT.

J is TRBJ2-4 and V is TRBV7-2; 10 bases are a match to TRBD1. Per the germline V gene, CDR1 is SGHTA and CDR2 is FQGNSA. The CDR3 is 14 amino acids. Germline trimming cut 5 bases from V and 5 bases from J; bases unmatched to any gene: 3. This CDR3 reads CASSPDRGQNIQYF. DNA of the CDR3: TGTGCCAGCAGCCCAGACAGGGGGCAAAACATTCAGTACTTC.